This T cell receptor beta chain was retrieved from a study of blood T cell repertoires in COVID-19. The wider study: Italy, Spain and the United States were the sources of the convalescent and acute COVID-19 samples.

With V trimmed by 2 bases and J by 8 bases, 7 bases remained unmatched. CDR3 length: 16 amino acids. Germline V gene lookup returns CDR1 WNHNN and CDR2 SYGVQD (reference sequence). Original processing notes: Estimates of nucleated cell counts were drawn from the amplification of reference gene primers. Sequencing used immunoSEQ multiplex PCR; TCRdb keeps in-frame clones, though not all of them. D and trimming were read from the DNA, whereas the V and J calls and clone size are those reported in that table. The sample contains some 380,000 clones, approximately 87% of which appear only once. Clinical history as reported by participants underpinned cohort assignment. For recovered donors of Cohort 3, there were two negative PCRs, clearance, or symptom resolution.

The chain recombines TRBV10-1 with TRBJ2-4; 12 bases fit TRBD1. The receptor was isolated from a man in his thirties or forties who had recovered from COVID-19. The specimen sequenced was PBMCs or T cells enriched from blood (not recorded which). The CDR3 sequence: CASSEGTGGGLDIQYF. In DNA form, the CDR3 reads TGCGCCAGCAGTGAGGGGACAGGGGGCGGGTTGGACATTCAGTACTTC.